This T cell receptor beta chain is drawn from a study of breast tumors, draining lymph nodes, adjacent tissues. The study, taken as a whole, reports: The data were judged consistent with most tumor T cells coming from lymph node and expanding in tumor. Tumor and nontumor repertoires were significantly more similar in luminal-like than in basal-like breast cancer. Tumor TCR diversity was below lymph nodes but above nontumor tissue.

V lost 5 bases and J lost 5, with 13 bases in between. The CDR3 is 14 amino acids. CDR1 and CDR2 (germline): PRHDT, FYEKMQ (reference sequence). Samples came from axillary lymph nodes draining the breast cancer. This clonotype was found many times. Its antigen is unknown. TCRdb passed the multiplex PCR reads through MiXCR, listing each CDR3 protein once. The sample includes 170,000 or so distinct CDR3 sequences, about 30% seen only once; the top ten take 4% to 5.5%. The chain carries TRBV13 and TRBJ2-1; D is possibly TRBD2 (6 bases). Material for sequencing was axillary lymph node tissue. This clonotype was sampled from a female donor with breast cancer. Some clones in this sample may be carry-over from other donors' samples. The CDR3 DNA reads as TGTGCCAGCAGCGAACCCGGGACTCACAATGAGCAGTTCTTC. It specifies CASSEPGTHNEQFF.